Presented here are 30 T cell receptor beta chains from one specimen sequenced in a study of blood T cell repertoires in COVID-19. Clones were sequenced by immunoSEQ multiplex PCR, and TCRdb holds only the in-frame ones, with some missing. Among fewer than 250,000 clones listed, roughly nine tenths were seen once. Material for sequencing was peripheral blood. These TCRs come from an older woman with acute or convalescent COVID-19.

The rearrangement joins TRBV29-1 to TRBJ1-1, with 9 bases aligning to TRBD1. Looked up from germline, CDR1 is SQVTM and CDR2 is ANQGSEA. After removal of 5 bases from V and 2 bases from J, the junction contained 3 bases not matched to a gene. The CDR3 is made up of 13 amino acids. CDR3 DNA: TGCAGCGTTAAACAGGGGGCAAACACTGAAGCTTTCTTT. Translating gives CSVKQGANTEAFF.

V is TRBV11-1 and J is TRBJ2-3, with TRBD1 matching over 11 bases. Per the germline V gene, CDR1 is SGHAT and CDR2 is FQDESV (reference sequence). V shed 3 bases, J shed 4 bases, and the junction held 6 bases outside the gene matches. The CDR3 consists of 16 residues. The CDR3 region has the DNA TGTGCCAGCAGCTTCCGGACAGGGGGCCAAGCAGATACGCAGTATTTT. Its translation: CASSFRTGGQADTQYF.

The gene calls are TRBV6-2 or TRBV6-3 and TRBJ1-1; D might be TRBD1 (5 bases). The CDR3 totals 13 residues. Germline CDR1 and CDR2: MNHEY and SVGEGT. V shed 2 bases and J shed 5 bases, with 9 bases lying between them. The CDR3 coding sequence is TGTGCCAGCAGTTACCCAGGGTGGACTGAAGCTTTCTTT. Translation: CASSYPGWTEAFF.

The gene calls are TRBV7-9 and TRBJ2-1; 8 nucleotides align to TRBD2. Germline CDR1 is SEHNR and CDR2 is FQNEAQ (reference sequence). The CDR3 runs 17 residues. Trimming took 2 bases from V and 4 from J; bases not matched to a gene: 10. CDR3 coding DNA: TGTGCCAGCAGCTTATTGGGGCGGACTAGCAGTTACAATGAGCAGTTCTTC. Translation gives CASSLLGRTSSYNEQFF.

J is TRBJ1-1 and V is TRBV5-5; 7 nucleotides agree with TRBD1. The J segment lost 4 bases and the V segment lost 2 bases, leaving 2 bases of the junction unmatched. The germline gives CDR1 SGHKS, CDR2 YYEKEE (reference sequence). The CDR3 is made up of 13 amino acids. The CDR3 loop is CASSFAGGTEAFF. CDR3 DNA sequence: TGTGCCAGCAGCTTTGCAGGGGGCACTGAAGCTTTCTTT.

The rearrangement uses TRBV7-2 and TRBJ2-5; a possible D gene is TRBD2 (6 bases). CDR1 is SGHTA and CDR2 is FQGNSA in the germline V gene. Trimming cost V 9 bases and J 0 bases, with 8 bases left between them. CDR3 size: 12 residues. The chain's CDR3 is CASGGYQETQYF. The DNA of the CDR3 is TGTGCCAGTGGGGGGTACCAAGAGACCCAGTACTTC.

The genes are TRBV14 and TRBJ2-1; TRBD2 aligns across 7 bases. The CDR3 runs 15 residues. In germline, CDR1 is SGHDN, CDR2 FVKESK. Germline trimming cut 3 bases from V and 6 bases from J; bases unmatched to any gene: 8. The CDR3 spells CASSQLAAPGNEQFF. CDR3 in DNA: TGTGCCAGCAGCCAGCTAGCGGCCCCGGGCAATGAGCAGTTCTTC.

The chain employs TRBV12-5 and TRBJ1-1; D possibly corresponds to TRBD1 (6 bases). V was cut by 0 bases and J by 5 bases, with 16 bases left in between. In germline, CDR1 is LGHNT, CDR2 FRNRAP. This CDR3 is 16 amino acids long. The CDR3 region is CASGLVTGAGGTEAFF. In DNA form, the CDR3 reads TGTGCTAGTGGTTTGGTAACGGGGGCGGGAGGTACTGAAGCTTTCTTT. The full variable domain, in which reference TRBV12-5 and TRBJ1-1 provide the parts outside the CDR3, is DARVTQTPRHKVTEMGQEVTMRCQPILGHNTVFWYRQTMMQGLELLAYFRNRAPLDDSGMPKDRFSAEMPDATLATLKIQPSEPRDSAVYFCASGLVTGAGGTEAFFGQGTRLTVV.

The V gene is TRBV7-3, the J gene TRBJ2-3; TRBD2 might be the D (5 bases). The CDR3 has 15 residues. Trimming cost V 2 bases and J 4 bases, with 13 bases left between them. The germline gives CDR1 SGHTA, CDR2 FQGTGA. CDR3 nucleotide sequence: TGTGCCAGCAGCTTAGACTGGGCTAGCTCAGATACGCAGTATTTT. Protein sequence: CASSLDWASSDTQYF.

This rearrangement joins TRBV3-1 (or the pseudogene TRBV3-2) to TRBJ1-6, with D uncertain. V dropped 6 bases and J dropped 7 bases, with 10 bases sitting between them. Germline CDR1 reads LGHDT; CDR2 reads YNNKEL (reference sequence). The CDR3 length is 13 residues. CDR3 sequence: CASRQSSNSPLHF. The CDR3 bases are TGTGCCAGCAGACAGAGCTCGAATTCACCCCTCCACTTT.

J is TRBJ1-2 and V is TRBV6-5; D gene uncertain. The CDR3 extends over 14 amino acids. The V end was cut by 8 bases, the J end by 3 bases, with 16 bases between. The germline CDR1 and CDR2 sequences are MNHEY and SVGAGI. CDR3 bases: TGTGCCAGCGCCCTCCACTTCGAGGACTATGGCTACACCTTC. Translating it yields CASALHFEDYGYTF.

V and J are TRBV9 and TRBJ1-3; D is ambiguous. The CDR3 totals 16 residues. CDR1 SGDLS and CDR2 YYNGEE come from the germline V gene. Trimming shortened V by 0 bases and J by 0 bases, and 10 bases separated the two germline ends. The CDR3 loop is CASSVEAGNSGNTIYF. DNA of the CDR3: TGTGCCAGCAGCGTAGAGGCGGGAAACTCTGGAAACACCATATATTTT.

J is TRBJ2-1 and V is TRBV11-3; perhaps TRBD1 as D (5 bases). CDR3 size: 13 residues. V lost 5 bases and J lost 4, with 9 bases in between. CDR1 SGHNT and CDR2 YENEEA come from the germline V gene. This CDR3 is CASSPRQYNEQFF. The DNA of the CDR3 is TGTGCCAGCAGCCCCCGACAGTACAATGAGCAGTTCTTC.

V gene TRBV6-5 combines with J gene TRBJ2-1; tentative D call: TRBD2 (5 bases). This CDR3 spans 15 amino acids. CDR1 is MNHEY and CDR2 is SVGAGI in the germline V gene. Trimming shortened V by 2 bases and J by 4 bases, and 12 bases separated the two germline ends. In DNA, the CDR3 is TGTGCCAGCAGTTACCTAGGGAGCCCTTACAATGAGCAGTTCTTC. Encoded protein: CASSYLGSPYNEQFF.

This clone occurred once. The rearrangement links TRBV12-5 to TRBJ1-5; 7 nucleotides align to TRBD1. The CDR3 length is 14 residues. J lost 6 bases, V lost 5 bases, and 7 bases had no gene match. Germline V gene lookup returns CDR1 LGHNT and CDR2 FRNRAP. CDR3 nucleotide sequence: TGTGCTAGTGGTCAGGGACAGAGAGGTCAGCCCCAGCATTTT. Residues: CASGQGQRGQPQHF. Looking up the rest from reference TRBV12-5 and TRBJ1-5 gives the full variable domain: DARVTQTPRHKVTEMGQEVTMRCQPILGHNTVFWYRQTMMQGLELLAYFRNRAPLDDSGMPKDRFSAEMPDATLATLKIQPSEPRDSAVYFCASGQGQRGQPQHFGDGTRLSIL.

V and J are TRBV7-2 and TRBJ1-4, with D possibly being TRBD1 (6 bases). Trimming took 5 bases from V and 4 from J, leaving 17 bases between them. The CDR3 has 16 residues. From germline, CDR1 is SGHTA and CDR2 FQGNSA. As DNA, the CDR3 is TGTGCCAGCAGCCTGAACCAGGGGATAGGTAATGAAAAACTGTTTTTT. This gives the protein CASSLNQGIGNEKLFF. The variable domain in full, completed from reference TRBV7-2 and TRBJ1-4, reads GAGVSQSPSNKVTEKGKDVELRCDPISGHTALYWYRQSLGQGLEFLIYFQGNSAPDKSGLPSDRFSAERTGGSVSTLTIQRTQQEDSAVYLCASSLNQGIGNEKLFFGSGTQLSVL.

The chain carries TRBV11-2 and TRBJ1-1, with D uncertain. This CDR3 region has 14 residues. Trimming took 4 bases from V and 2 from J, leaving 11 bases between them. Germline V CDR1 and CDR2: SGHAT, FQNNGV. Here the CDR3 reads CASSYRGTNTEAFF. In DNA form, the CDR3 reads TGTGCCAGCAGCTATCGGGGAACTAACACTGAAGCTTTCTTT. Drawing the rest from reference TRBV11-2 and TRBJ1-1, the complete variable domain is EAGVAQSPRYKIIEKRQSVAFWCNPISGHATLYWYQQILGQGPKLLIQFQNNGVVDDSQLPKDRFSAERLKGVDSTLKIQPAKLEDSAVYLCASSYRGTNTEAFFGQGTRLTVV.

The V call is TRBV7-2, the J call TRBJ2-3, with TRBD1 identical over 7 bases. The CDR3 runs to 15 residues. The germline V gene has CDR1 SGHTA and CDR2 FQGNSA. The V and J ends lost 5 bases and 6 bases, in that order; junction bases with no gene match: 11. CDR3 nucleotide sequence: TGTGCCAGCAGCCCAACAGGGGTAGAGAGGGATACGCAGTATTTT. It encodes CASSPTGVERDTQYF.

The CDR3 here is CASSLFIGRAFMNTEAFF. CDR3 nucleotides: TGTGCCAGCAGCTTATTTATAGGCAGGGCGTTTATGAACACTGAAGCTTTCTTT. V usage is TRBV7-9 and J usage is TRBJ1-1; a weak D match, TRBD1 (5 bases). The CDR3 runs 18 residues. The V gene lost 2 bases and the J gene lost 0 bases, with 19 bases spanning the gap. The V gene's germline CDR1 is SEHNR and CDR2 FQNEAQ (reference sequence).

A single count supports this clone. CDR3 protein: CAISLRDRNTEAFF. For the CDR3, the DNA is TGTGCCATCAGCCTCCGGGACAGGAACACTGAAGCTTTCTTT. V gene TRBV10-3 combines with J gene TRBJ1-1, with 7 bases matching TRBD1. CDR1 and CDR2 (germline): ENHRY, SYGVKD. CDR3 length: 14 amino acids. Germline trimming cut 6 bases from V and 1 base from J; bases unmatched to any gene: 5.

This chain links TRBV7-6 with TRBJ2-7, with 12 positions matching TRBD2. CDR1 SGHVS and CDR2 FNYEAQ come from the germline V gene. CDR3 length equals 16 residues. Trimming at V came to 4 bases and at J to 6 bases, leaving 10 bases not matched to a gene. The DNA of the CDR3 is TGTGCCAGCAGCTCGTCTAGCGGGAGGGCCCCGTCCGAGCAGTACTTC. It encodes CASSSSSGRAPSEQYF.

This chain joins TRBV6-5 and TRBJ2-6; D is perhaps TRBD2 (6 bases). The CDR3 is made up of 15 amino acids. Germline V gene lookup returns CDR1 MNHEY and CDR2 SVGAGI. V was pared by 4 bases and J by 1 base, with 8 bases between. DNA for the CDR3: TGTGCCAGCAGTTTGGGGGGATCTGGGGCCAACGTCCTGACTTTC. Translated, it gives CASSLGGSGANVLTF.

The CDR3 bases are TGTGCCACCAGCAAGACAGGGATAAATCAGCCCCAGCATTTT. Its translation is CATSKTGINQPQHF. The genes are TRBV15 and TRBJ1-5; 7 nucleotides line up with TRBD1. The CDR3 has 14 residues. Germline V gene sequence: CDR1 LNHNV, CDR2 YYDKDF (reference sequence). V lost 4 bases and J lost 4; bases outside the gene matches: 4. Based on the CDR3 plus reference TRBV15 and TRBJ1-5, the full variable domain is DAMVIQNPRYQVTQFGKPVTLSCSQTLNHNVMYWYQQKSSQAPKLLFHYYDKDFNNEADTPDNFQSRRPNTSFCFLDIRSPGLGDTAMYLCATSKTGINQPQHFGDGTRLSIL.

The chain combines TRBV20-1 with TRBJ1-1; D gene unclear. V was pared by 3 bases and J by 3 bases, with 14 bases between. The germline gives CDR1 DFQATT, CDR2 SNEGSKA (reference sequence). The CDR3 extends over 14 amino acids. CDR3 residues: CSASLTRGHTEAFF. CDR3 sequence (DNA): TGCAGTGCTAGTTTAACCCGAGGGCACACTGAAGCTTTCTTT.

A single count supports this clone. One end of the junction fails to match germline, which may point to a read error. The chain recombines TRBV6-5 with TRBJ1-5; 8 nucleotides align to TRBD1. This CDR3 has 16 residues. CDR1 and CDR2 from the germline V gene are MNHEY and SVGAGI. In DNA form, the CDR3 reads TGTGCCAGCAGTTACTCCTCAGGACAGGGCAACCAGCCCCAGCATTTT. Protein: CASSYSSGQGNQPQHF.

The V call is TRBV4-2, the J call TRBJ2-5; D possibly corresponds to TRBD2 (5 bases). The CDR3 runs to 16 residues. V lost 0 bases, J lost 2 bases, and 13 bases lay in between. Germline assignment: CDR1 LGHNA and CDR2 YNFKEQ. In DNA, the CDR3 is TGTGCCAGCAGCCAAGACGGTATCAGCGGTCAAGAGACCCAGTACTTC. Its translation: CASSQDGISGQETQYF.

V gene TRBV4-3 combines with J gene TRBJ2-3; D may be TRBD2 (6 bases). This CDR3 has 15 amino acids. With 3 bases removed from V and 6 bases from J, the gap between germline ends came to 16 bases. Germline-derived CDR1 and CDR2 are LGHNA and YSLEER. The CDR3 nucleotides read TGCGCCAGCAGCCAGGGAGCGGGCCGCGGGGATACGCAGTATTTT. Its protein product is CASSQGAGRGDTQYF.

The chain combines TRBV28 with TRBJ2-1; D is uncertain. V gave up 3 bases and J gave up 7 bases, with 7 bases separating them. The CDR3 consists of 12 residues. In germline, CDR1 is MDHEN, CDR2 SYDVKM. CDR3 nucleotide sequence: TGTGCCAGCAGTTTTACAGTTAATGAGCAGTTCTTC. Translation gives CASSFTVNEQFF.

The chain is built from TRBV5-8 and TRBJ2-7, with 9 bases lining up with TRBD1. From germline, CDR1 is SGHTS and CDR2 YDEGEE. V shed 4 bases, J shed 6 bases, and the junction held 2 bases outside the gene matches. CDR3 length equals 12 residues. Here the CDR3 reads CASSPGQGEQYF. The CDR3, as DNA: TGTGCCAGCAGCCCGGGACAGGGCGAGCAGTACTTC.

V usage is TRBV6-1 and J usage is TRBJ1-5; D is perhaps TRBD1 (6 bases). CDR1 MNHNS and CDR2 SASEGT come from the germline V gene. V was clipped by 0 bases and J by 0 bases, with 12 bases between them. The CDR3 consists of 17 residues. The CDR3 coding sequence is TGTGCCAGCAGTGAAGCTCTGACAGGCTATAGCAATCAGCCCCAGCATTTT. It translates to CASSEALTGYSNQPQHF.